The TCR beta chain under discussion was sequenced for a study of vaccination effects on CD4 cells after COVID-19. Study-level background: BNT162b2 vaccine or mRNA-1273 vaccine was given to participants in two doses. Samples from a couple of convalescent patients were given 16 days and one week before vaccination.

After expansion with viral peptide pools in the ViraFEST assay, antigen-specific CD4+ T cells were sequenced. The culture ran for 10 to 11 days, and then CD4+ T cells were isolated. Convalescent patients had PCR-confirmed SARS-CoV-2 infection between March and December 2020. Half of the medium was exchanged for IL-2 medium on both days 3 and 7. With respect to this clone: Its antigen is currently unknown.

General observations from the study: Late in the post-vaccination period, infection-induced and vaccine-induced clones underwent marked clonal contraction.

TCRdb keeps only in-frame clones here, not all; method: immunoSEQ multiplex PCR. The sample has around 40,000 clones; around 73% are singletons. This CDR3 comprises 15 residues. The V segment lost 2 bases and the J segment 2 bases; nucleotides outside the gene matches: 6. From germline, CDR1 is SGHRS and CDR2 YFSETQ. The V call is TRBV5-1, the J call TRBJ2-7, with 8 bases aligning to TRBD1. The TCR comes from a human donor who had a prior SARS-CoV-2 infection. The sequencing used CD4+ T cells from PBMCs cultured with a peptide pool, collected before COVID-19 vaccination. CDR3 amino acids: CASSFSSGGTYEQYF. For the CDR3, the DNA is TGCGCCAGCAGCTTTTCGTCAGGGGGCACCTACGAGCAGTACTTC.